The TCR beta chain under discussion was sequenced for a study of shared clonotypes between healthy human individuals. CDR1 and CDR2 (germline): LNHDA, SQIVND (reference sequence). The V gene lost 5 bases and the J gene lost 8 bases, with 18 bases spanning the gap. There are 15 residues in the CDR3. Clones were read by immunoSEQ multiplex PCR, and TCRdb kept only the in-frame ones, dropping some. The table has 2 million to 3 million clones, roughly 93% seen once; the top ten hold around 0.37%. The TCR comes from a man in his late teens or twenties in good health. Some clones in this sample may be carry-over from other donors' samples. The source material was naive CD4+ T cells from PBMCs. Documented subset: CD45RA+ positively selected. V gene TRBV19 combines with J gene TRBJ1-4; possible D gene TRBD1, 5 bases. Here the CDR3 reads CASSAQGLTEEKLFF. CDR3 DNA sequence: TGTGCCAGTAGTGCTCAGGGTCTTACCGAGGAAAAACTGTTTTTT.